The entry that follows covers one T cell receptor (beta chain) sequence. Other DNA sequences in this specimen translate into the identical CDR3. Recruits, aged about 18 to 100 years, lived in 24 US areas. The entry originates in a study of blood T cell repertoires in COVID-19. Authors' analysis steps: Amplification of reference gene primers provided the estimated nucleated cell counts. The method was immunoSEQ multiplex PCR; TCRdb's version includes in-frame clones alone and lacks a portion of them. The D gene and trimming were derived from the DNA, and the V and J assignments and clone size from that table. The sample consists of a few hundred thousand clones, roughly 87% of them appearing once. This CDR3 spans 13 amino acids. J lost 4 bases, V lost 3 bases, and 0 bases had no gene match. Germline-derived CDR1 and CDR2 are KGHSH and LQKENI.

The specimen was PBMCs or T cells enriched from blood (not recorded which). The sequence was collected from a woman aged 25 to 39 who had recovered from COVID-19. V usage is TRBV18 and J usage is TRBJ1-2, with TRBD1 matching 9 bases. This chain's CDR3 is CASSPDRGYGYTF. For the CDR3, the DNA is TGTGCCAGCTCACCGGACAGGGGCTATGGCTACACCTTC.